The 30 T cell receptor beta chains presented below share a single source sample, sequenced in a study of blood T cell repertoires in COVID-19. Here immunoSEQ multiplex PCR was the method, and the copy in TCRdb shows in-frame clones only, minus some. The sample shows more than 200,000 clones, 86% of them seen only once. Sequencing input: peripheral blood. The receptors here all came from a man aged 50-59 years with acute or convalescent COVID-19.

CDR3 region: CASSPTGILSEAFF. CDR3 bases: TGTGCCAGCTCACCTACAGGAATTTTATCTGAAGCTTTCTTT. The chain joins TRBV18 to TRBJ1-1; D is perhaps TRBD1 (5 bases). Germline CDR1 is KGHSH and CDR2 is LQKENI. This CDR3 has 14 amino acids. V lost 3 bases and J lost 6, with 14 bases in between.

This rearrangement joins TRBV21-1 to TRBJ1-5. TRBV21-1 is an annotated pseudogene. This CDR3 has 16 amino acids. CDR3 coding DNA: TGTGCCAGCAGCAAAGGTGGGAACAGGGAGGGCCAGCCCCAGCATTTT. Translated, it gives CASSKGGNREGQPQHF.

The chain employs TRBV5-1 and TRBJ1-5; TRBD1 agrees at 10 bases. The germline V gene encodes CDR1 SGHRS and CDR2 YFSETQ. The length of the CDR3 is 15 residues. J lost 5 bases, V lost 4 bases, and 6 bases had no gene match. CDR3 region: CASSASGTGDQPQHF. DNA for the CDR3: TGCGCCAGCAGCGCTTCCGGGACAGGGGATCAGCCCCAGCATTTT. The whole variable domain, filled in from reference TRBV5-1 and TRBJ1-5, reads KAGVTQTPRYLIKTRGQQVTLSCSPISGHRSVSWYQQTPGQGLQFLFEYFSETQRNKGNFPGRFSGRQFSNSRSEMNVSTLELGDSALYLCASSASGTGDQPQHFGDGTRLSIL.

This chain links TRBV4-1 with TRBJ1-1; tentatively, D is TRBD1 (5 bases). Trimming removed 1 base at V and 6 bases at J, with 15 bases between. The CDR3 consists of 15 residues. The germline V gene has CDR1 MGHRA and CDR2 YSYEKL. DNA for the CDR3: TGCGCCAGCAGCCAAGGATGGCAGGGAAGGGCTGAAGCTTTCTTT. It specifies CASSQGWQGRAEAFF.

The chain recombines TRBV7-9 with TRBJ1-4; possible D gene TRBD1, 6 bases. Trimming stripped 5 bases from V and 5 bases from J, with 15 bases between. From germline, CDR1 is SEHNR and CDR2 FQNEAQ (reference sequence). The CDR3 covers 15 residues. This CDR3 is CASSNTGRVNEKLFF. The CDR3 bases are TGTGCCAGCAGCAACACAGGGAGGGTAAATGAAAAACTGTTTTTT.

V is TRBV7-8 and J is TRBJ1-1; 9 bases align to TRBD1. The ends lost 5 bases at V and 7 bases at J; junction bases unmatched: 11. Germline CDR1 is SGHVS and CDR2 is FQNEAQ. The CDR3 has 15 amino acids. This CDR3 reads CASSAGTGFRGEAFF. As DNA, the CDR3 is TGTGCCAGCAGCGCCGGGACAGGGTTTAGGGGTGAAGCTTTCTTT.

The chain couples TRBV11-3 to TRBJ2-3; no clear D gene. Germline CDR1 reads SGHNT; CDR2 reads YENEEA. V lost 3 bases, J lost 0 bases, and 7 bases lay in between. The CDR3 consists of 14 residues. CDR3 coding DNA: TGTGCCAGCAGCTTGACTGGGAGCACAGATACGCAGTATTTT. It codes for CASSLTGSTDTQYF.

The genes are TRBV28 and TRBJ1-2, with TRBD1 matching over 10 bases. Looked up from germline, CDR1 is MDHEN and CDR2 is SYDVKM. V was clipped by 3 bases and J by 4 bases; unmatched bases: 5. This CDR3 spans 15 amino acids. CDR3 in DNA: TGTGCCAGCAGTTTCGTAGGACAGGGGGGCTATGGCTACACCTTC. It specifies CASSFVGQGGYGYTF.

V is TRBV3-1 (or the pseudogene TRBV3-2) and J is TRBJ2-5, with TRBD1 as a possible D gene (6 bases). There are 17 residues in the CDR3. V was cut by 0 bases and J by 3 bases, with 17 bases left in between. CDR1 is LGHDT and CDR2 is YNNKEL in the germline V gene (reference sequence). As DNA, the CDR3 is TGTGCCAGCAGCCAAGACACCCCGGGACAAGGGAAAGAGACCCAGTACTTC. Protein product: CASSQDTPGQGKETQYF.

This clone has only one observation. V is TRBV11-2 and J is TRBJ2-1; a possible D gene is TRBD2 (7 bases). This CDR3 spans 18 amino acids. Per germline, CDR1 SGHAT and CDR2 FQNNGV. Trimming stripped 2 bases from V and 0 bases from J, with 17 bases between. CDR3 in amino acids: CASSLSLLGGASYNEQFF. Written as DNA, the CDR3 is TGTGCCAGCAGCTTATCCCTTCTAGGGGGGGCCTCCTACAATGAGCAGTTCTTC. The whole variable domain, filled in from reference TRBV11-2 and TRBJ2-1, reads EAGVAQSPRYKIIEKRQSVAFWCNPISGHATLYWYQQILGQGPKLLIQFQNNGVVDDSQLPKDRFSAERLKGVDSTLKIQPAKLEDSAVYLCASSLSLLGGASYNEQFFGPGTRLTVL.

The chain has TRBV4-2 and TRBJ2-5, with 9 bases identical to TRBD2. The V gene's germline CDR1 is LGHNA and CDR2 YNFKEQ. CDR3 length: 16 residues. V was pared by 3 bases and J by 3 bases, with 8 bases of the junction left unmatched. In DNA form, the CDR3 reads TGTGCCAGCAGCCAGGGCTGGGCTAGCGGGGAAGAGACCCAGTACTTC. Its translation: CASSQGWASGEETQYF.

The rearrangement uses TRBV11-2 and TRBJ2-3; D not certain. Germline-derived CDR1 and CDR2 are SGHAT and FQNNGV. Trimming stripped 4 bases from V and 2 bases from J, with 13 bases between. The CDR3 totals 15 residues. The CDR3 region is CASSSYERSTDTQYF. The CDR3 DNA reads TGTGCCAGCAGCTCATACGAGAGGTCCACAGATACGCAGTATTTT.

Only one count was recorded for this clone. The chain links TRBV6-5 to TRBJ1-2; TRBD1 matches 7 bases. Trimming at V came to 0 bases and at J to 4 bases, leaving 5 bases not matched to a gene. Looked up from germline, CDR1 is MNHEY and CDR2 is SVGAGI. The CDR3 spans 15 residues. The CDR3 DNA follows: TGTGCCAGCAGTTACTCGCCGGGACAGAGCTATGGCTACACCTTC. Translating it yields CASSYSPGQSYGYTF.

The table lists this clone with a count of one. This chain uses TRBV27 with TRBJ1-2, with 12 bases identical to TRBD1. CDR3 length: 13 residues. J lost 7 bases, V lost 7 bases, and 4 bases had no gene match. The V gene's germline CDR1 is MNHEY and CDR2 SMNVEV (reference sequence). CDR3 in DNA: TGTGCCAGCAAGGGACAGGGGGCATTTGGCTACACCTTC. Protein sequence: CASKGQGAFGYTF.

V usage is TRBV5-6 and J usage is TRBJ1-2; possibly TRBD1 for D (5 bases). Between the trimmed V and J ends, which lost 4 bases and 2 bases, there was a span of 21 bases. Germline lookup yields CDR1 SGHDT and CDR2 YYEEEE. The CDR3 is 17 amino acids. The CDR3 sequence: CASSPLPGEFLNYGYTF. The CDR3 DNA follows: TGTGCCAGCAGCCCCCTCCCGGGGGAATTCCTAAACTATGGCTACACCTTC. The full variable domain, its missing parts supplied by reference TRBV5-6 and TRBJ1-2, is DAGVTQSPTHLIKTRGQQVTLRCSPKSGHDTVSWYQQALGQGPQFIFQYYEEEERQRGNFPDRFSGHQFPNYSSELNVNALLLGDSALYLCASSPLPGEFLNYGYTFGSGTRLTVV.

The genes are TRBV12-3 or TRBV12-4 and TRBJ1-5; D might be TRBD1 (6 bases). The CDR3 sequence is 12 residues long. Trimming removed 6 bases at V and 5 bases at J, with 8 bases between. The CDR3 DNA reads as TGTGCCAGCAGGGGACACCATCAGCCCCAGCATTTT. Its protein product is CASRGHHQPQHF.

The V and J genes are TRBV6-5 and TRBJ2-5; D is uncertain. CDR1 is MNHEY and CDR2 is SVGAGI in the germline V gene. CDR3 length: 13 residues. Trimming removed 9 bases from V and 4 bases from J, with 15 bases in between. Here the CDR3 DNA reads TGTGCCAGTTACGGCGGAGTGGGAGAGACCCAGTACTTC. This sequence encodes CASYGGVGETQYF.

This rearrangement joins TRBV6-5 to TRBJ2-7; D might be TRBD2 (6 bases). The CDR3 is 11 amino acids. Germline loops: CDR1 MNHEY, CDR2 SVGAGI. Trimming took off 5 bases at V and 6 bases at J, with 8 bases between the two ends. The DNA of the CDR3 is TGTGCCAGCAGTCCCGGGGGCGAGCAGTACTTC. Translation: CASSPGGEQYF.

The chain employs TRBV7-9 and TRBJ1-2; TRBD1 might be the D (5 bases). This CDR3 region has 15 residues. Trimming left V 1 base short and J 4 bases short, with 13 bases between. The germline gives CDR1 SEHNR, CDR2 FQNEAQ (reference sequence). CDR3 amino acids: CASSLGRGIAYGYTF. In DNA form, the CDR3 reads TGTGCCAGCAGCTTAGGGCGGGGGATTGCCTATGGCTACACCTTC.

The chain links TRBV2 to TRBJ1-4; 10 bases fit TRBD1. V lost 4 bases to trimming and J lost 8 bases; unmatched junction nucleotides: 4. The germline CDR1 and CDR2 sequences are SNHLY and FYNNEI. CDR3 length: 14 amino acids. This CDR3 reads CASSGQGAREKLFF. The CDR3, as DNA: TGTGCCAGCAGTGGACAGGGGGCCCGGGAAAAACTGTTTTTT. Full variable domain (rest looked up from reference TRBV2 and TRBJ1-4): EPEVTQTPSHQVTQMGQEVILRCVPISNHLYFYWYRQILGQKVEFLVSFYNNEISEKSEIFDDQFSVERPDGSNFTLKIRSTKLEDSAMYFCASSGQGAREKLFFGSGTQLSVL.

The chain couples TRBV5-1 to TRBJ2-3; 9 bases line up with TRBD1. Losses at the gene ends were 3 bases for V and 6 bases for J; bases not matched to a gene: 5. This CDR3 contains 14 residues. Germline V lookup: CDR1 SGHRS, CDR2 YFSETQ. CDR3 in amino acids: CASSYTGGGDTQYF. The CDR3 DNA follows: TGCGCCAGCAGCTACACAGGGGGCGGCGATACGCAGTATTTT.

Points on this clone: Other DNA sequences in the sample encode the same CDR3. This chain links TRBV7-9 with TRBJ1-2; 8 bases are shared with TRBD1. The germline CDR1 and CDR2 sequences are SEHNR and FQNEAQ (reference sequence). This CDR3 has 13 residues. V was clipped by 1 base and J by 8 bases; unmatched bases: 3. The CDR3 reads CASSLGQGNGYTF. CDR3 sequence (DNA): TGTGCCAGCAGCTTAGGACAGGGGAACGGCTACACCTTC.

The chain has TRBV19 and TRBJ1-1, with TRBD1 as a possible D gene (5 bases). The germline CDR1 and CDR2 sequences are LNHDA and SQIVND (reference sequence). The V end was cut by 4 bases, the J end by 2 bases, with 11 bases between. The CDR3 loop spans 14 amino acids. The CDR3: CASSTYDRNTEAFF. The CDR3, as DNA: TGTGCCAGTAGTACATACGACAGAAACACTGAAGCTTTCTTT.

This chain joins TRBV25-1 and TRBJ1-1, with D maybe TRBD1 (6 bases). With 7 bases removed from V and 6 bases from J, the gap between germline ends came to 15 bases. The CDR3 covers 13 residues. Per the germline V gene, CDR1 is MGHDK and CDR2 is SYGVNS. The CDR3, as DNA: TGTGCCAGCAACGACAGGTGGGAGTCTGAAGCTTTCTTT. It translates to CASNDRWESEAFF. Variable domain in full (rest from reference TRBV25-1 and TRBJ1-1): EADIYQTPRYLVIGTGKKITLECSQTMGHDKMYWYQQDPGMELHLIHYSYGVNSTEKGDLSSESTVSRIRTEHFPLTLESARPSHTSQYLCASNDRWESEAFFGQGTRLTVV.

The chain joins TRBV18 to TRBJ1-1; 12 nucleotides match TRBD1. With V trimmed by 8 bases and J by 4 bases, 5 bases remained unmatched. The CDR3 extends over 14 amino acids. Germline CDR1 and CDR2: KGHSH and LQKENI. The CDR3 spells CASGPGQGATEAFF. CDR3 in DNA: TGTGCCAGCGGCCCGGGACAGGGGGCCACTGAAGCTTTCTTT.

The CDR3 reads CASSLVAAPGPQHEQYF. DNA of the CDR3: TGTGCCAGCAGTTTAGTGGCTGCGCCAGGTCCCCAACATGAGCAGTACTTC. This chain links TRBV27 with TRBJ2-7; no clear D gene. The CDR3 consists of 17 residues. Between the trimmed V and J ends, which lost 2 bases and 7 bases, there was a span of 24 bases. Germline-derived CDR1 and CDR2 are MNHEY and SMNVEV (reference sequence).

The chain is built from TRBV19 and TRBJ1-3; D uncertain. The V end lost 7 bases, the J end lost 0 bases, and 19 bases lay between the germline ends. The CDR3 consists of 17 residues. Germline V lookup: CDR1 LNHDA, CDR2 SQIVND (reference sequence). The CDR3 DNA reads TGTGCCAGTATAAGGGCGGAGGCCTATAACTCTGGAAACACCATATATTTT. It is translated as CASIRAEAYNSGNTIYF.

CDR3 DNA sequence: TGTGCCAGCAGGGAGAGGAATGAAAAACTGTTTTTT. Amino acid sequence: CASRERNEKLFF. This chain connects TRBV2 to TRBJ1-4; D unresolved. Trimming removed 6 bases at V and 5 bases at J, with 7 bases between. The CDR3 covers 12 residues. CDR1 and CDR2 (germline): SNHLY, FYNNEI.

The chain recombines TRBV7-8 with TRBJ2-1; 12 positions agree with TRBD2. Per germline, CDR1 SGHVS and CDR2 FQNEAQ. The V gene end was trimmed by 3 bases and the J gene end by 1 base; junction bases not matched to a gene: 4. CDR3 size: 17 residues. As DNA, the CDR3 is TGTGCCAGCAGCTTGACCGGGACTAGCGGGTCCTACAATGAGCAGTTCTTC. Its translation is CASSLTGTSGSYNEQFF.

CDR3 amino acids: CASGVRGGETQYF. Written as DNA, the CDR3 is TGTGCCAGCGGAGTCAGGGGTGGAGAGACCCAGTACTTC. This chain joins TRBV2 and TRBJ2-5, with a weak D call TRBD1 (6 bases). With 8 bases removed from V and 4 bases from J, the gap between germline ends came to 14 bases. CDR1 and CDR2 (germline): SNHLY, FYNNEI. This CDR3 comprises 13 residues.